One and the same sample provided the 10 T cell receptor beta chains below, sequenced in a study of T cell clones after liver transplantation. Method: immunoSEQ multiplex PCR; TCRdb's copy keeps in-frame clones and lacks some. The sample has some 57,000 clones; 60% to 80% are singletons. Sequenced material: CD4+ T cells from blood, taken at the 22-month timepoint. The source is a human patient who received a liver transplant. Some T cells may be the graft donor's.

As concerns this clone: A much larger clone sits a single nucleotide away, making a read error possible. The DNA is omitted, as the CDR3 cannot be located on it reliably, and the CDR3 follows TCRdb's listing. Other DNA sequences in the same sample also yield this CDR3. This chain links TRBV10-1 with TRBJ1-1; whether TRBD1, the table's D call, matches the DNA was not checked. The CDR3 has 14 residues if both end residues are counted. Germline V gene data show CDR1 as WNHNN and CDR2 as SYGVQD (reference sequence). CDR3 amino acids: CASSSSGTGGEAFF.

This clone is a singleton in its sample. The chain employs TRBV4-1 and TRBJ2-2; D tentatively reads TRBD1 or TRBD2 (5 bases each). V gave up 2 bases and J gave up 5 bases, with 18 bases separating them. Looked up from germline, CDR1 is MGHRA and CDR2 is YSYEKL. The CDR3 spans 17 residues. The CDR3 sequence: CASSQNAYRRGTGELFF. The CDR3 DNA sequence: TGCGCCAGCAGCCAAAACGCGTACAGGAGAGGGACCGGGGAGCTGTTTTTT.

This clone was seen only once. V usage is TRBV2 and J usage is TRBJ1-6; TRBD1 agrees at 7 bases. V was clipped by 7 bases and J by 10 bases; unmatched bases: 10. CDR1 SNHLY and CDR2 FYNNEI come from the germline V gene. This CDR3 region has 14 residues. The CDR3 coding sequence is TGTGCCAGCACCTTTGGAGGGGGCGACTCACCCCTCCACTTT. It codes for CASTFGGGDSPLHF.

The V and J genes are TRBV15 and TRBJ1-2; D perhaps matches TRBD1 (5 bases). The CDR3 consists of 16 residues. The germline V gene encodes CDR1 LNHNV and CDR2 YYDKDF (reference sequence). The V end was cut by 5 bases, the J end by 4 bases, with 20 bases between. The CDR3 DNA reads as TGTGCCACCAGCGGCCGATTGGGGGGAACCCTCTATGGCTACACCTTC. This gives the protein CATSGRLGGTLYGYTF. The whole variable domain, remainder taken from reference TRBV15 and TRBJ1-2, is DAMVIQNPRYQVTQFGKPVTLSCSQTLNHNVMYWYQQKSSQAPKLLFHYYDKDFNNEADTPDNFQSRRPNTSFCFLDIRSPGLGDTAMYLCATSGRLGGTLYGYTFGSGTRLTVV.

The rearrangement joins TRBV5-1 to TRBJ1-1; D call uncertain. The CDR3 consists of 13 residues. Germline CDR1 SGHRS, CDR2 YFSETQ. The V and J ends lost 2 bases and 1 base respectively, with 6 bases between them. The CDR3 DNA sequence: TGCGCCAGCAGCTTCGCAGGGAACACTGAAGCTTTCTTT. Translation gives CASSFAGNTEAFF.

This clone appeared a few times. Other DNA sequences in this specimen translate into the identical CDR3. The chain uses TRBV18 and TRBJ1-2; TRBD1 is a possible D gene (6 bases). This CDR3 is built from 12 residues. The V gene lost 4 bases and the J gene lost 8 bases, with 11 bases spanning the gap. Germline V gives CDR1 KGHSH, CDR2 LQKENI. Here the CDR3 reads CASSLGAQGYTF. For the CDR3, the DNA is TGTGCCAGCTCACTGGGGGCACAGGGCTACACCTTC.

The J gene is TRBJ2-7, the V gene TRBV14, with D possibly TRBD1 on 5 matching bases. The CDR3 spans 15 residues. V lost 1 base to trimming and J lost 2 bases, with 12 bases between them. Germline assignment: CDR1 SGHDN and CDR2 FVKESK. The CDR3 reads CASSQGTTYTYEQYF. In DNA, the CDR3 is TGTGCCAGCAGCCAAGGGACAACTTATACCTACGAGCAGTACTTC.

J is TRBJ1-5 and V is TRBV16; TRBD1 matches 8 bases. The junction had 12 bases not matched to a gene; V was cut back by 4 bases and J by 7 bases. CDR3 length: 16 residues. Germline lookup yields CDR1 KGHSY and CDR2 FQNENV. CDR3 in amino acids: CASSRGEQGAGQPQHF. The CDR3 bases are TGTGCCAGCAGCCGCGGGGAGCAGGGGGCCGGCCAGCCCCAGCATTTT.

This clone came up a few times. V usage is TRBV18 and J usage is TRBJ1-3; 7 bases are shared with TRBD1. The CDR3 spans 17 residues. After removal of 2 bases from V and 7 bases from J, the junction contained 14 bases not matched to a gene. Germline lookup yields CDR1 KGHSH and CDR2 LQKENI. CDR3 loop: CASSPVTGAADRNTIYF. The CDR3 coding sequence is TGTGCCAGCTCACCAGTCACAGGGGCTGCCGATCGGAACACCATATATTTT.

This rearrangement joins TRBV6-6 to TRBJ1-5, with 7 nucleotides matching TRBD1. The length of the CDR3 is 15 residues. Germline V gives CDR1 MNHNY, CDR2 SVGAGI (reference sequence). Trimming cost V 6 bases and J 3 bases; bases outside gene matches: 8. The CDR3 reads CASSPQQGNNQPQHF. The DNA for the CDR3 is TGTGCCAGCAGCCCCCAACAGGGGAACAATCAGCCCCAGCATTTT.